Below are 28 T cell receptor beta chains sequenced from a single sample in a study of blood T cell repertoires in COVID-19. Some clones are missing from TCRdb's copy, which holds only in-frame ones; the method was immunoSEQ multiplex PCR. Of a few hundred thousand clones listed, 75% to 90% are singletons. The sample was PBMCs or T cells enriched from blood (not recorded which). Receptors were obtained from a woman aged 25 to 39 who had been exposed to COVID-19.

The rearrangement links TRBV2 to TRBJ1-1; possibly TRBD1 for D (5 bases). Germline CDR1 reads SNHLY; CDR2 reads FYNNEI. There are 15 residues in the CDR3. Trimming pared 6 bases from V and 2 bases from J, leaving 16 bases between. The DNA of the CDR3 is TGTGCCAGCAGACCTCGGGGGATACGAAACACTGAAGCTTTCTTT. This encodes CASRPRGIRNTEAFF. The whole variable domain, filled in from reference TRBV2 and TRBJ1-1, reads EPEVTQTPSHQVTQMGQEVILRCVPISNHLYFYWYRQILGQKVEFLVSFYNNEISEKSEIFDDQFSVERPDGSNFTLKIRSTKLEDSAMYFCASRPRGIRNTEAFFGQGTRLTVV.

The chain employs TRBV30 and TRBJ1-2, with TRBD1 matching 8 bases. The CDR3 runs to 13 residues. CDR1 is GTSNPN and CDR2 is SVGIG in the germline V gene (reference sequence). V shed 7 bases and J 5 bases; nucleotides not matched to a gene: 9. In DNA, the CDR3 is TGTGCCTTTGGACGGGACAGGAGGTATGGCTACACCTTC. This translates into CAFGRDRRYGYTF.

V is TRBV3-1 (or the pseudogene TRBV3-2) and J is TRBJ1-6, with 7 bases that match TRBD1. This CDR3 comprises 14 residues. The V gene's germline CDR1 is LGHDT and CDR2 YNNKEL (reference sequence). Trimming took 4 bases from V and 8 from J; bases not matched to a gene: 5. The chain's CDR3 is CASSLTGKHSPLHF. The CDR3 nucleotides read TGTGCCAGCAGCCTGACAGGGAAACATTCACCCCTCCACTTT.

CDR3 sequence: CASSPLGQGASGYTF. The CDR3 coding sequence is TGTGCCAGCAGCCCACTCGGACAGGGGGCTTCTGGCTACACCTTC. This chain joins TRBV3-1 (or the pseudogene TRBV3-2) and TRBJ1-2; 11 positions match TRBD1. V lost 4 bases to trimming and J lost 7 bases; unmatched junction nucleotides: 8. Germline V gene lookup returns CDR1 LGHDT and CDR2 YNNKEL (reference sequence). The CDR3 covers 15 residues.

The genes are TRBV10-2 and TRBJ1-6; D perhaps matches TRBD1 (6 bases). V was shortened by 7 bases and J by 10 bases, with 20 bases between the two germline ends. CDR1 and CDR2 (germline): WSHSY, SAAADI. CDR3 length: 15 amino acids. The CDR3 sequence: CASIGAGAGGSPLHF. For the CDR3, the DNA is TGCGCCAGCATCGGTGCGGGGGCGGGAGGGTCACCCCTCCACTTT.

V gene TRBV6-5 combines with J gene TRBJ1-5; D unclear. Looked up from germline, CDR1 is MNHEY and CDR2 is SVGAGI. The CDR3 is made up of 13 amino acids. The V end lost 7 bases, the J end lost 6 bases, and 13 bases lay between the germline ends. The CDR3 region is CASIFLEGQPQHF. DNA for the CDR3: TGTGCCAGCATTTTCTTGGAGGGTCAGCCCCAGCATTTT.

V is TRBV27 and J is TRBJ1-2, with D hard to call. The CDR3 is 13 amino acids. The V gene's germline CDR1 is MNHEY and CDR2 SMNVEV (reference sequence). Trimming took off 2 bases at V and 4 bases at J, with 8 bases between the two ends. CDR3 sequence reads: CASSLSRGYGYTF. In nucleotides, the CDR3 is TGTGCCAGCAGTTTAAGTCGGGGCTATGGCTACACCTTC.

The V and J genes are TRBV19 and TRBJ2-2; 7 bases agree with TRBD1. Unmatched junction bases numbered 8, after V lost 4 bases and J lost 6 bases. Germline CDR1 LNHDA, CDR2 SQIVND (reference sequence). The CDR3 spans 15 residues. In nucleotides, the CDR3 is TGTGCCAGTAGTAAGACAGGGACATTGGCCGGGGAGCTGTTTTTT. Translated, it gives CASSKTGTLAGELFF. Full variable domain (rest looked up from reference TRBV19 and TRBJ2-2): DGGITQSPKYLFRKEGQNVTLSCEQNLNHDAMYWYRQDPGQGLRLIYYSQIVNDFQKGDIAEGYSVSREKKESFPLTVTSAQKNPTAFYLCASSKTGTLAGELFFGEGSRLTVL.

The rearrangement joins TRBV10-1 to TRBJ1-1; possibly TRBD1 for D (5 bases). CDR1 WNHNN and CDR2 SYGVQD come from the germline V gene (reference sequence). The V end was cut by 6 bases, the J end by 0 bases, with 8 bases between. CDR3 length: 13 amino acids. The CDR3 DNA follows: TGCGCCAGCAGGGAGACAGTGAACACTGAAGCTTTCTTT. Its translation: CASRETVNTEAFF.

This clone appeared a few times. The chain is built from TRBV29-1 and TRBJ1-5; unclear D gene. The CDR3 spans 12 residues. V lost 4 bases and J 5 bases, leaving 9 bases between the germline ends. Germline V gene lookup returns CDR1 SQVTM and CDR2 ANQGSEA. CDR3 in amino acids: CSVGSRDQPQHF. The CDR3 region has the DNA TGCAGCGTTGGGAGCAGAGATCAGCCCCAGCATTTT.

The gene calls are TRBV5-1 and TRBJ2-2; 9 positions match TRBD1. The length of the CDR3 is 15 residues. Looked up from germline, CDR1 is SGHRS and CDR2 is YFSETQ. V lost 5 bases to trimming and J lost 4 bases; unmatched junction nucleotides: 6. This CDR3 reads CASRTGQGGTGELFF. CDR3 nucleotides: TGCGCCAGCAGGACGGGACAGGGTGGCACCGGGGAGCTGTTTTTT.

The rearrangement links TRBV14 to TRBJ2-3, with D possibly matching TRBD2 (6 bases). Looked up from germline, CDR1 is SGHDN and CDR2 is FVKESK. The length of the CDR3 is 12 residues. Trimming shortened V by 0 bases and J by 12 bases, and 10 bases separated the two germline ends. The CDR3 sequence is CASSQDGTRQYF. CDR3 nucleotides: TGTGCCAGCAGCCAAGATGGGACTCGTCAGTATTTT.

The chain combines TRBV10-3 with TRBJ2-7; 14 bases agree with TRBD2. Germline loops: CDR1 ENHRY, CDR2 SYGVKD. V lost 4 bases to trimming and J lost 7 bases; unmatched junction nucleotides: 6. The CDR3 is made up of 15 amino acids. The CDR3 reads CAISAGLAGGLEQYF. CDR3 sequence (DNA): TGTGCCATCAGTGCTGGACTAGCGGGGGGTTTGGAGCAGTACTTC.

The rearrangement uses TRBV7-9 and TRBJ1-1; a possible D gene is TRBD1 (5 bases). From germline, CDR1 is SEHNR and CDR2 FQNEAQ (reference sequence). V gave up 4 bases and J gave up 4 bases, with 28 bases separating them. There are 19 residues in the CDR3. This CDR3 is CASSSPMFATVSGGTEAFF. The CDR3 DNA reads TGTGCCAGCAGCTCCCCCATGTTTGCGACAGTCTCCGGTGGCACTGAAGCTTTCTTT.

The CDR3 protein is CASSRTGGEDQPQHF. CDR3 nucleotide sequence: TGCGCCAGCAGCAGGACAGGGGGCGAGGACCAGCCCCAGCATTTT. The chain joins TRBV5-1 to TRBJ1-5, with TRBD1 matching over 11 bases. The CDR3 sequence is 15 residues long. The germline V gene encodes CDR1 SGHRS and CDR2 YFSETQ. With V trimmed by 4 bases and J by 7 bases, 7 bases remained unmatched.

V usage is TRBV12-3 or TRBV12-4 and J usage is TRBJ2-3; D might be TRBD1 (6 bases). The CDR3 length is 12 residues. Trimming took off 6 bases at V and 6 bases at J, with 10 bases between the two ends. The CDR3 here is CASSLQGDTQYF. CDR3 coding DNA: TGTGCCAGCAGCCTACAGGGCGATACGCAGTATTTT.

The V call is TRBV7-2, the J call TRBJ2-1; TRBD2 agrees at 8 bases. The CDR3 has 10 amino acids. V dropped 3 bases and J dropped 14; count of bases not matched to a gene: 0. Germline CDR1 is SGHTA and CDR2 is FQGNSA. CDR3 nucleotides: TGTGCCAGCAGCTTGCGGGGGGAGTTCTTC. Protein sequence: CASSLRGEFF.

V and J are TRBV10-2 and TRBJ1-5; D perhaps matches TRBD1 (6 bases). The V end lost 7 bases, the J end lost 7 bases, and 14 bases lay between the germline ends. The germline V gene has CDR1 WSHSY and CDR2 SAAADI. The CDR3 totals 13 residues. CDR3 residues: CASTTGYGQPQHF. The CDR3 DNA follows: TGCGCCAGCACTACAGGGTACGGACAGCCCCAGCATTTT.

V usage is TRBV12-3 or TRBV12-4 and J usage is TRBJ1-5, with D uncertain. V was pared by 4 bases and J by 6 bases, with 10 bases between. The CDR3 has 13 residues. CDR3: CASSSLNIQPQHF. The CDR3 DNA reads TGTGCCAGCAGTTCCCTTAATATTCAGCCCCAGCATTTT.

The table lists this clone with a count of one. This sequence joins TRBV9 and TRBJ1-1; 7 nucleotides agree with TRBD1. Germline V gene lookup returns CDR1 SGDLS and CDR2 YYNGEE. V lost 1 base to trimming and J lost 4 bases; unmatched junction nucleotides: 7. CDR3 length: 15 residues. CDR3 sequence: CASSVHPQGGTEAFF. For the CDR3, the DNA is TGTGCCAGCAGCGTACACCCTCAGGGGGGCACTGAAGCTTTCTTT.

V and J are TRBV5-6 and TRBJ2-5, with D possibly being TRBD1 (6 bases). The CDR3 is made up of 15 amino acids. Germline V gene data show CDR1 as SGHDT and CDR2 as YYEEEE. V lost 4 bases and J lost 5, with 18 bases in between. CDR3 region: CASSIRGVVGETQYF. The CDR3 region has the DNA TGTGCCAGCAGCATCAGGGGCGTCGTAGGGGAGACCCAGTACTTC.

V and J are TRBV18 and TRBJ1-2; TRBD1 is a possible D gene (6 bases). Germline-derived CDR1 and CDR2 are KGHSH and LQKENI. Trimming pared 1 base from V and 6 bases from J, leaving 12 bases between. The CDR3 loop spans 14 amino acids. The DNA for the CDR3 is TGTGCCAGCTCACCACTGGCAGGGGTTAATGGCTACACCTTC. Residues: CASSPLAGVNGYTF.

Only one count was recorded for this clone. CDR3 in amino acids: CASSQGLAGAGSDTQYF. The CDR3 nucleotides are TGTGCCAGCAGCCAGGGACTAGCGGGGGCCGGGTCAGATACGCAGTATTTT. The chain is built from TRBV3-1 (or the pseudogene TRBV3-2) and TRBJ2-3; 14 bases agree with TRBD2. The V gene end was trimmed by 3 bases and the J gene end by 4 bases; junction bases not matched to a gene: 6. This CDR3 is 17 amino acids long. From germline, CDR1 is LGHDT and CDR2 YNNKEL (reference sequence).

The V call is TRBV3-1 (or the pseudogene TRBV3-2), the J call TRBJ1-2, with 8 bases lining up with TRBD1. CDR3 length: 15 residues. CDR1 and CDR2 (germline): LGHDT, YNNKEL (reference sequence). Germline trimming cut 3 bases from V and 6 bases from J; bases unmatched to any gene: 9. CDR3 residues: CASSQTGARSDGYTF. The CDR3 DNA reads TGTGCCAGCAGCCAGACAGGGGCGCGGAGCGATGGCTACACCTTC.

V and J are TRBV4-1 and TRBJ1-5, with TRBD1 as a possible D gene (6 bases). The V end was cut by 0 bases, the J end by 0 bases, with 9 bases between. Germline CDR1 MGHRA, CDR2 YSYEKL. This CDR3 region has 16 residues. CDR3 nucleotides: TGCGCCAGCAGCCAAGAATGGACAGTTAGCAATCAGCCCCAGCATTTT. Translating it yields CASSQEWTVSNQPQHF.

The genes are TRBV3-1 (or the pseudogene TRBV3-2) and TRBJ1-1, with D unclear. This CDR3 has 11 amino acids. The V gene lost 3 bases and the J gene lost 8 bases, with 7 bases spanning the gap. Germline-derived CDR1 and CDR2 are LGHDT and YNNKEL (reference sequence). CDR3 nucleotide sequence: TGTGCCAGCAGCCAGTTGGAGGAAGCTTTCTTT. Residues: CASSQLEEAFF.

This rearrangement joins TRBV5-6 to TRBJ1-2; TRBD1 is a possible D gene (6 bases). The CDR3 consists of 15 residues. Trimming pared 3 bases from V and 8 bases from J, leaving 20 bases between. Germline CDR1 reads SGHDT; CDR2 reads YYEEEE. The CDR3 protein is CASSSWTEAARGYTF. DNA for the CDR3: TGTGCCAGCAGCTCCTGGACAGAAGCGGCTAGAGGCTACACCTTC.

The chain is built from TRBV19 and TRBJ1-1, with 7 bases matching TRBD1. This CDR3 region has 13 residues. J lost 6 bases, V lost 3 bases, and 4 bases had no gene match. Germline CDR1 and CDR2: LNHDA and SQIVND (reference sequence). CDR3 coding DNA: TGTGCCAGTAGTATCTCCGACAGGGCTGAAGCTTTCTTT. This gives the protein CASSISDRAEAFF.